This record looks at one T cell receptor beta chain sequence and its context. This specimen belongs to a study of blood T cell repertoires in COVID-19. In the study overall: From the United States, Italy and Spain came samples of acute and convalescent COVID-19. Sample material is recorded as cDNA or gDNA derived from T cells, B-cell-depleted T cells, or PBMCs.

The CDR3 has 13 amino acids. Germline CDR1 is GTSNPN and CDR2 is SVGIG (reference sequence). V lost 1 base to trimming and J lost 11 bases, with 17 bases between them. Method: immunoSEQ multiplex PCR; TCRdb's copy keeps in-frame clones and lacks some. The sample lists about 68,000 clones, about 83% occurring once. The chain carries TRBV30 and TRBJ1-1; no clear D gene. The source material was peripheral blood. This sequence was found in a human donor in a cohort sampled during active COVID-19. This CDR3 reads CAWSAALGLQAFF. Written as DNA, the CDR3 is TGTGCCTGGAGTGCGGCCCTCGGCTTACAGGCTTTCTTT.